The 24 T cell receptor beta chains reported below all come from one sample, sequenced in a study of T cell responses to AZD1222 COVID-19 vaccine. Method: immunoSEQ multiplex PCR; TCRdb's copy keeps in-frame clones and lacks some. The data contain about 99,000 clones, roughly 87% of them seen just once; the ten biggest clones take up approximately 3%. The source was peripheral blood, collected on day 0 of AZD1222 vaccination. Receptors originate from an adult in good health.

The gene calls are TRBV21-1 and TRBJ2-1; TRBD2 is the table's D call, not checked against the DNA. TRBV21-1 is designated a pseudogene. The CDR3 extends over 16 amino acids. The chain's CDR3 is CASSKGEGYSYNEQFF. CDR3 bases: TGTGCCAGCAGCAAAGGGGAGGGATACTCCTACAATGAGCAGTTCTTC.

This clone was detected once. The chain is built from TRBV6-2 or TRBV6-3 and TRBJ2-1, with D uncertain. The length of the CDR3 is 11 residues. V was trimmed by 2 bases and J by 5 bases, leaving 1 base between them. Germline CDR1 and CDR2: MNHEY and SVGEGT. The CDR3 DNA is TGTGCCAGCAGTTACAACAATGAGCAGTTCTTC. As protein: CASSYNNEQFF.

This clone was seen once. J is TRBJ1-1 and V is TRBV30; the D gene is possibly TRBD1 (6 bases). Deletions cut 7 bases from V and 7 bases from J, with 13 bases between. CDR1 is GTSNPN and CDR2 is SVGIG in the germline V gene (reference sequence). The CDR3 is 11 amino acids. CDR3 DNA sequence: TGTGCCTATAGGACAGTGCATGAAGCTTTCTTT. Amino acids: CAYRTVHEAFF.

The chain's CDR3 is CASSRWDSLNTEAFF. CDR3 nucleotides: TGCGCCAGCAGCCGATGGGACAGTTTGAACACTGAAGCTTTCTTT. The chain joins TRBV4-1 to TRBJ1-1; TRBD1 agrees at 7 bases. This CDR3 is 15 amino acids long. Germline CDR1 MGHRA, CDR2 YSYEKL. V lost 4 bases, J lost 0 bases, and 5 bases stayed unmatched.

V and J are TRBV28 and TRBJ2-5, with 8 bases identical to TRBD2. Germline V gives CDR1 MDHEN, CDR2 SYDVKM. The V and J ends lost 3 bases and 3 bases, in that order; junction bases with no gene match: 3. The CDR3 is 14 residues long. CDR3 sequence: CASSLAGGEETQYF. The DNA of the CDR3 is TGTGCCAGCAGTTTGGCGGGAGGAGAAGAGACCCAGTACTTC.

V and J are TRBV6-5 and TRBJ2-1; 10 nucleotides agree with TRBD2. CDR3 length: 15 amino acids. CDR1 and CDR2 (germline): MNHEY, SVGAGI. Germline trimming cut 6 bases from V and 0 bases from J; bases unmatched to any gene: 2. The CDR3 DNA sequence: TGTGCCAGCAGATCTAGCGGGGGCTCCTACAATGAGCAGTTCTTC. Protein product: CASRSSGGSYNEQFF.

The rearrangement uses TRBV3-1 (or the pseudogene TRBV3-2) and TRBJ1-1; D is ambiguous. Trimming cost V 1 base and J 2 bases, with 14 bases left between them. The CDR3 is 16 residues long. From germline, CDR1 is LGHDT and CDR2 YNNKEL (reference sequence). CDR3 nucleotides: TGTGCCAGCAGCCAAGGCCACCGAGGGCATAACACTGAAGCTTTCTTT. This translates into CASSQGHRGHNTEAFF.

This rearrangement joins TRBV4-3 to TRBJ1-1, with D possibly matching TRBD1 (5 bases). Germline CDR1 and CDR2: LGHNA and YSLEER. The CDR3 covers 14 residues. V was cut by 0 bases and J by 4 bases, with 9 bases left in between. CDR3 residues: CASSQDSGGTEAFF. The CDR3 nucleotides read TGCGCCAGCAGCCAAGATTCTGGGGGCACTGAAGCTTTCTTT.

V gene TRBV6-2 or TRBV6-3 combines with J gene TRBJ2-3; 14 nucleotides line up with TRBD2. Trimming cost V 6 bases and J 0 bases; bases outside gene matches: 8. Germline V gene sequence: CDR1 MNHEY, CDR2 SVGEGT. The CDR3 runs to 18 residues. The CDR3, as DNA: TGTGCCAGCAGCTCCCGGACTAGCGGGAGGATTAGCACAGATACGCAGTATTTT. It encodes CASSSRTSGRISTDTQYF.

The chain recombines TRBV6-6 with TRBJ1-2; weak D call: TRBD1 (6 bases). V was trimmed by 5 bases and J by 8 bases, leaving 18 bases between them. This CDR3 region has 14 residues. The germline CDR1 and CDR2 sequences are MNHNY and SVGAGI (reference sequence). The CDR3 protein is CASSPRPQGSGYTF. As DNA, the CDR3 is TGTGCCAGCAGTCCCCGCCCACAGGGCAGCGGCTACACCTTC.

In nucleotides, the CDR3 is TGTGCCAGCAGCTTAGCGCCAGGGGGCTCCTACGAGCAGTACGTC. Its translation is CASSLAPGGSYEQYV. The chain employs TRBV7-8 and TRBJ2-7, with TRBD1 matching over 7 bases. Per the germline V gene, CDR1 is SGHVS and CDR2 is FQNEAQ. The V segment lost 0 bases and the J segment 0 bases; nucleotides outside the gene matches: 2. The CDR3 has 15 residues.

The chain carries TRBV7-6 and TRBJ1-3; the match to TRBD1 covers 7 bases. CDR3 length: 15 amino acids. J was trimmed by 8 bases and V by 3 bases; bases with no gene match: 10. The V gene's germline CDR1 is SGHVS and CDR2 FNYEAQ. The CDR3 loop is CASSFFRDSGDTIYF. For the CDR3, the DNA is TGTGCCAGCAGCTTTTTTCGGGACAGCGGGGACACCATATATTTT.

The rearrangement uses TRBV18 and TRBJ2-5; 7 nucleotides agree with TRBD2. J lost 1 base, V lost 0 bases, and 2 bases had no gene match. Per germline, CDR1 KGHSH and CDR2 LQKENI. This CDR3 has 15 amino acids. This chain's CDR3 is CASSPPSGTQETQYF. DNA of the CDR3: TGTGCCAGCTCACCACCGAGCGGGACCCAAGAGACCCAGTACTTC.

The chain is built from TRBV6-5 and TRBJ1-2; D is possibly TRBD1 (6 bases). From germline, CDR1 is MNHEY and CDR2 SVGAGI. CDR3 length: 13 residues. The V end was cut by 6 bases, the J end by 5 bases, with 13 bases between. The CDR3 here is CASSASGQYGYTF. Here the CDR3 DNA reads TGTGCCAGCAGCGCCTCCGGACAGTATGGCTACACCTTC.

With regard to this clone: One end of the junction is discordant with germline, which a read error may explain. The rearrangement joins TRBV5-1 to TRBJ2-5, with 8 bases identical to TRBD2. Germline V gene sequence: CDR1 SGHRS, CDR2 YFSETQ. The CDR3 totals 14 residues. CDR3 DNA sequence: TGTGCCAGCAGCTTGCGGGAGGCCCAAGAGACCCAGTACTTC. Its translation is CASSLREAQETQYF. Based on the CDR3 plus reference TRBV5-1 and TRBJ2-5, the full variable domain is KAGVTQTPRYLIKTRGQQVTLSCSPISGHRSVSWYQQTPGQGLQFLFEYFSETQRNKGNFPGRFSGRQFSNSRSEMNVSTLELGDSALYLCASSLREAQETQYFGPGTRLLVL.

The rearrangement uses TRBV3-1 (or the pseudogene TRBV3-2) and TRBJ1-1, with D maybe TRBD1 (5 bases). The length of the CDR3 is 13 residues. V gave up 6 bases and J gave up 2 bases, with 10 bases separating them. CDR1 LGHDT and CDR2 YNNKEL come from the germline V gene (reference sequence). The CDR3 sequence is CASSGAGNTEAFF. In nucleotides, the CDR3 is TGTGCCAGCAGTGGGGCCGGCAACACTGAAGCTTTCTTT.

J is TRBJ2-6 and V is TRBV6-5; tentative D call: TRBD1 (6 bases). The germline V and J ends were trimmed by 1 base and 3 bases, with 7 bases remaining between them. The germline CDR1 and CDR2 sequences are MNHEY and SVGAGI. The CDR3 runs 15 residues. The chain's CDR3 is CASSYFRGGANVLTF. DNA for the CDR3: TGTGCCAGCAGTTACTTCAGGGGTGGGGCCAACGTCCTGACTTTC.

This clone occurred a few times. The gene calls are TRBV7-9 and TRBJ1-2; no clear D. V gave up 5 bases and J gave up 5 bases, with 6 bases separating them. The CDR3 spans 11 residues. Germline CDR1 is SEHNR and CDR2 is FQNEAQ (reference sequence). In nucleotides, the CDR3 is TGTGCCAGCAGCAATTATTATGGCTACACCTTC. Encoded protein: CASSNYYGYTF.

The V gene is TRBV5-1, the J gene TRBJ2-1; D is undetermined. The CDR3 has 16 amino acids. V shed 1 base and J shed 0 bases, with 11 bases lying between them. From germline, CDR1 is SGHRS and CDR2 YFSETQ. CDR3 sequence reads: CASSLNGAGSYNEQFF. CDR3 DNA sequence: TGCGCCAGCAGCTTGAACGGAGCAGGCTCCTACAATGAGCAGTTCTTC.

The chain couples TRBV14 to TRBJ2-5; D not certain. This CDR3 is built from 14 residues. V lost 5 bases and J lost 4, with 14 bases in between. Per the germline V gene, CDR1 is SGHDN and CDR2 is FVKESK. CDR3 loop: CASSSPLGPETQYF. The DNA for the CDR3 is TGTGCCAGCAGCTCCCCATTGGGCCCAGAGACCCAGTACTTC.

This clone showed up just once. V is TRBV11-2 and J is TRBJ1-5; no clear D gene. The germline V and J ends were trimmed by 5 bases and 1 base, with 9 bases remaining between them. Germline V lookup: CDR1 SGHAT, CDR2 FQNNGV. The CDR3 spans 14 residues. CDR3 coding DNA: TGTGCCAGCAGCCATGACTTAAGCAATCAGCCCCAGCATTTT. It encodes CASSHDLSNQPQHF.

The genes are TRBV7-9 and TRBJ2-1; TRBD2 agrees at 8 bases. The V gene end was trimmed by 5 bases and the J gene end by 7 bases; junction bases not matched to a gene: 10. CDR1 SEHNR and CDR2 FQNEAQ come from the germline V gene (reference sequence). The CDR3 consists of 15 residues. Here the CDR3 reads CASSRPSGGRNEQFF. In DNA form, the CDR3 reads TGTGCCAGCAGCCGCCCAAGCGGGGGTAGGAATGAGCAGTTCTTC. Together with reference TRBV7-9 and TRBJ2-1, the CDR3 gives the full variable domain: DTGVSQNPRHKITKRGQNVTFRCDPISEHNRLYWYRQTLGQGPEFLTYFQNEAQLEKSRLLSDRFSAERPKGSFSTLEIQRTEQGDSAMYLCASSRPSGGRNEQFFGPGTRLTVL.

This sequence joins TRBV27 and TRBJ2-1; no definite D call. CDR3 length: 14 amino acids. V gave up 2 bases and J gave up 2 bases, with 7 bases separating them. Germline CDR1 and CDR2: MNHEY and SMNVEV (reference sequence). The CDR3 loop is CASSLLAAYNEQFF. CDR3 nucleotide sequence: TGTGCCAGCAGTTTACTGGCAGCCTACAATGAGCAGTTCTTC.

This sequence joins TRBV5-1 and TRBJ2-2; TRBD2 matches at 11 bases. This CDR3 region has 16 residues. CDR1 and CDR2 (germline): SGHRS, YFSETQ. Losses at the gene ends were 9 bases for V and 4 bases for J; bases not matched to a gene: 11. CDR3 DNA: TGCGCCACCTCCTCCGGGCTAGCGGGGGGCACCGGGGAGCTGTTTTTT. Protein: CATSSGLAGGTGELFF. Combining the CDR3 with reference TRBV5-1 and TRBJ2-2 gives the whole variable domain KAGVTQTPRYLIKTRGQQVTLSCSPISGHRSVSWYQQTPGQGLQFLFEYFSETQRNKGNFPGRFSGRQFSNSRSEMNVSTLELGDSALYLCATSSGLAGGTGELFFGEGSRLTVL.